This T cell receptor beta chain came from a study of blood T cell repertoires in COVID-19. Study details: Acute and convalescent COVID-19 specimens originated in the United States, Italy and Spain. T cells, B-cell-depleted T cells, or PBMCs provided the cDNA or gDNA that served as material.

The participants were between about 18 and 100 years old and came from some 25 US areas. As originally analysed: By means of reference gene primer amplification, nucleated cell counts were estimated. TCRdb's copy holds only in-frame clones and misses some; the assay was immunoSEQ multiplex PCR. That table gives V, J and clone size, and the DNA gave D and trimming. Of around 310,000 clones listed, about nine tenths are singletons. The V gene end was trimmed by 5 bases and the J gene end by 1 base; junction bases not matched to a gene: 9. CDR3 length equals 16 residues. Germline V gene lookup returns CDR1 SGHNT and CDR2 YENEEA.

The receptor was isolated from a woman in her thirties or forties who had recovered from COVID-19. The sample comprised PBMCs or T cells enriched from blood (not recorded which). This chain links TRBV11-3 with TRBJ1-1, with 8 bases identical to TRBD1. CDR3 sequence reads: CASSHSGGSTNTEAFF. CDR3 in DNA: TGTGCCAGCAGCCATTCAGGGGGCTCAACGAACACTGAAGCTTTCTTT. Full variable domain (missing parts from reference TRBV11-3 and TRBJ1-1): EAGVVQSPRYKIIEKKQPVAFWCNPISGHNTLYWYLQNLGQGPELLIRYENEEAVDDSQLPKDRFSAERLKGVDSTLKIQPAELGDSAVYLCASSHSGGSTNTEAFFGQGTRLTVV.